The 27 T cell receptor beta chains below all came from one sample that was sequenced in a study of cytomegalovirus exposure and HLA in healthy donors. Generated by immunoSEQ multiplex PCR, the TCRdb table keeps only in-frame clones and is missing some. The table lists over 200,000 clones, 88% of them singletons. The specimen sequenced was PBMCs. These receptors all stem from a woman under 30 in good health and CMV-seronegative.

The rearrangement joins TRBV25-1 to TRBJ2-5; D possibly corresponds to TRBD1 (6 bases). Between the trimmed V and J ends, which lost 3 bases and 4 bases, there was a span of 18 bases. This CDR3 is built from 16 residues. Germline V lookup: CDR1 MGHDK, CDR2 SYGVNS. CDR3 in DNA: TGTGCCAGCAGTGACCGCACAGGGTTTGGAGGAGAGACCCAGTACTTC. It specifies CASSDRTGFGGETQYF.

The gene calls are TRBV6-1 and TRBJ1-2; 10 nucleotides align to TRBD1. The germline CDR1 and CDR2 sequences are MNHNS and SASEGT. V gave up 7 bases and J gave up 8 bases; unmatched junction bases: 10. This CDR3 region has 14 residues. The CDR3 spells CASNLVTGGKGYTF. In nucleotides, the CDR3 is TGTGCCAGCAACCTAGTGACAGGGGGCAAAGGCTACACCTTC.

The chain employs TRBV27 and TRBJ2-5, with a tentative D call TRBD2 (6 bases). With 3 bases removed from V and 8 bases from J, the gap between germline ends came to 13 bases. CDR1 MNHEY and CDR2 SMNVEV come from the germline V gene (reference sequence). The CDR3 is made up of 13 amino acids. The CDR3 here is CASSLRQGGTQYF. The CDR3 DNA follows: TGTGCCAGCAGTTTGAGGCAGGGAGGCACCCAGTACTTC.

The V gene is TRBV28, the J gene TRBJ2-7; D unresolved. V was shortened by 7 bases and J by 5 bases, with 15 bases between the two germline ends. Germline V lookup: CDR1 MDHEN, CDR2 SYDVKM. This CDR3 has 13 residues. In nucleotides, the CDR3 is TGTGCCAGCACTGATCCTGGCCCTGACGAGCAGTACTTC. Amino acid sequence: CASTDPGPDEQYF.

This clone was counted between two and nine times. This chain connects TRBV27 to TRBJ2-7; D ambiguous. CDR3 length: 14 residues. The V and J ends lost 5 bases and 3 bases respectively, with 14 bases between them. Germline CDR1 reads MNHEY; CDR2 reads SMNVEV (reference sequence). CDR3 DNA sequence: TGTGCCAGCAGTATCGCAGGTTTGGGCTACGAGCAGTACTTC. Protein: CASSIAGLGYEQYF.

The chain joins TRBV7-8 to TRBJ2-3, with a weak D call TRBD1 (6 bases). The germline V gene encodes CDR1 SGHVS and CDR2 FQNEAQ. Trimming stripped 5 bases from V and 4 bases from J, with 19 bases between. The CDR3 loop spans 16 amino acids. Here the CDR3 DNA reads TGTGCCAGCAGCCCAGGACAGATCGTTGCGGCAGATACGCAGTATTTT. This gives the protein CASSPGQIVAADTQYF.

This chain links TRBV4-3 with TRBJ2-1; TRBD2 aligns across 8 bases. The CDR3 sequence is 16 residues long. V shed 4 bases and J 6 bases; nucleotides not matched to a gene: 11. CDR1 and CDR2 (germline): LGHNA, YSLEER. CDR3 loop: CASSRETSAPLNEQFF. The DNA of the CDR3 is TGCGCCAGCAGCCGAGAGACTAGCGCACCCCTCAATGAGCAGTTCTTC.

The chain links TRBV10-2 to TRBJ1-5; 8 bases align to TRBD1. In germline, CDR1 is WSHSY, CDR2 SAAADI. The CDR3 is 13 amino acids. J gave up 7 bases and V 4 bases, and 3 bases lay outside the gene matches. CDR3 amino acids: CASSAQGGQPQHF. For the CDR3, the DNA is TGCGCCAGCAGTGCACAGGGGGGACAGCCCCAGCATTTT.

The genes are TRBV25-1 and TRBJ2-5, with TRBD2 identical over 13 bases. Per the germline V gene, CDR1 is MGHDK and CDR2 is SYGVNS. This CDR3 is built from 16 residues. V was clipped by 3 bases and J by 5 bases; unmatched bases: 6. The CDR3 region is CASSDPGLAGWETQYF. As DNA, the CDR3 is TGTGCCAGCAGTGATCCGGGACTAGCGGGATGGGAGACCCAGTACTTC. Based on the CDR3 plus reference TRBV25-1 and TRBJ2-5, the full variable domain is EADIYQTPRYLVIGTGKKITLECSQTMGHDKMYWYQQDPGMELHLIHYSYGVNSTEKGDLSSESTVSRIRTEHFPLTLESARPSHTSQYLCASSDPGLAGWETQYFGPGTRLLVL.

This clone was seen only once. The chain employs TRBV7-9 and TRBJ2-7, with no clear D. Looked up from germline, CDR1 is SEHNR and CDR2 is FQNEAQ (reference sequence). With 1 base removed from V and 3 bases from J, the gap between germline ends came to 4 bases. The CDR3 sequence is 12 residues long. The CDR3 loop reads CASSLGSYEQYF. CDR3 nucleotide sequence: TGTGCCAGCAGCTTAGGGAGCTACGAGCAGTACTTC.

The chain recombines TRBV11-2 with TRBJ2-1; D call uncertain. Germline loops: CDR1 SGHAT, CDR2 FQNNGV. CDR3 length equals 15 residues. The ends were cut back, 0 bases at V and 1 base at J, with 7 bases in the middle. This CDR3 reads CASSLDGSSYNEQFF. In DNA, the CDR3 is TGTGCCAGCAGCTTAGATGGCAGTTCCTACAATGAGCAGTTCTTC.

The chain has TRBV11-2 and TRBJ2-3; D perhaps matches TRBD2 (6 bases). CDR1 is SGHAT, CDR2 FQNNGV, per germline. The length of the CDR3 is 14 residues. V lost 3 bases to trimming and J lost 5 bases, with 12 bases between them. The DNA for the CDR3 is TGTGCCAGCAGCTTCGTGGGGGGTGGAGATACGCAGTATTTT. Translation gives CASSFVGGGDTQYF.

The chain recombines TRBV18 with TRBJ2-2; 8 nucleotides agree with TRBD1. The CDR3 is 14 residues long. With 8 bases clipped from V and 4 bases from J, the junction kept 6 bases outside the gene matches. CDR1 and CDR2 (germline): KGHSH, LQKENI. The CDR3 nucleotides are TGTGCCAGCCTTGGACAGGGAGGCACCGGGGAGCTGTTTTTT. Translated: CASLGQGGTGELFF.

The CDR3 coding sequence is TGTGCCTGGCACCCCGGGGCCGGACTAGGGGAGCAGTTCTTC. It is translated as CAWHPGAGLGEQFF. J is TRBJ2-1 and V is TRBV30, with 7 bases aligning to TRBD2. The CDR3 spans 14 residues. CDR1 and CDR2 from the germline V gene are GTSNPN and SVGIG (reference sequence). V gave up 5 bases and J gave up 10 bases; unmatched junction bases: 14.

In this sample, this clone turned up once. The chain carries TRBV29-1 and TRBJ2-7, with 8 nucleotides matching TRBD1. CDR1 and CDR2 from the germline V gene are SQVTM and ANQGSEA. With 6 bases clipped from V and 7 bases from J, the junction kept 14 bases outside the gene matches. This CDR3 is 14 amino acids long. The CDR3 region has the DNA TGCAGCGTATCGATCGTGACAGGGGCGGGTGAGCAGTACTTC. Translated: CSVSIVTGAGEQYF.

The chain is built from TRBV28 and TRBJ2-1; maybe TRBD1 (5 bases). The CDR3 has 14 amino acids. The V end lost 8 bases, the J end lost 2 bases, and 13 bases lay between the germline ends. Germline values: CDR1 MDHEN, CDR2 SYDVKM. Here the CDR3 reads CASGLGRAYNEQFF. The CDR3, as DNA: TGTGCCAGCGGCCTGGGGCGAGCCTACAATGAGCAGTTCTTC.

V is TRBV19 and J is TRBJ2-3, with D maybe TRBD2 (5 bases). The CDR3 has 15 amino acids. V lost 1 base and J 6 bases, leaving 14 bases between the germline ends. Germline V gene data show CDR1 as LNHDA and CDR2 as SQIVND (reference sequence). The CDR3, as DNA: TGTGCCAGTAGTATAGGGGGTAGGAGGCGGGATACGCAGTATTTT. This translates into CASSIGGRRRDTQYF.

The J gene is TRBJ1-2, the V gene TRBV5-8, with D maybe TRBD1 (6 bases). The CDR3 runs 14 residues. Germline loops: CDR1 SGHTS, CDR2 YDEGEE. Between the trimmed V and J ends, which lost 1 base and 0 bases, there was a span of 7 bases. Here the CDR3 DNA reads TGTGCCAGCAGCTTGCAGGGGCCTAACTATGGCTACACCTTC. This codes for CASSLQGPNYGYTF.

This chain links TRBV5-5 with TRBJ2-2, with D possibly being TRBD2 (7 bases). Germline V gives CDR1 SGHKS, CDR2 YYEKEE (reference sequence). V lost 4 bases and J lost 4, with 17 bases in between. The CDR3 is 16 residues long. The CDR3 is CASSRDTSAFTGELFF. The DNA for the CDR3 is TGTGCCAGCAGCCGGGACACTAGCGCGTTCACCGGGGAGCTGTTTTTT.

This chain links TRBV5-4 with TRBJ2-3; the match to TRBD2 covers 10 bases. This CDR3 spans 14 amino acids. The germline CDR1 and CDR2 sequences are SGHNT and YYREEE (reference sequence). V gave up 7 bases and J gave up 2 bases; unmatched junction bases: 4. The CDR3 region is CASATSGTTDTQYF. The DNA for the CDR3 is TGTGCCAGCGCCACTAGCGGGACCACAGATACGCAGTATTTT.

The V call is TRBV6-6, the J call TRBJ1-5, with 7 bases matching TRBD1. V lost 5 bases to trimming and J lost 0 bases; unmatched junction nucleotides: 4. This CDR3 is 15 amino acids long. Germline CDR1 and CDR2: MNHNY and SVGAGI (reference sequence). This CDR3 is CASSLTGPSNQPQHF. CDR3 bases: TGTGCCAGCAGTCTGACAGGGCCTAGCAATCAGCCCCAGCATTTT.

The chain has TRBV18 and TRBJ2-7; a weak D match, TRBD2 (5 bases). There are 15 residues in the CDR3. CDR1 is KGHSH and CDR2 is LQKENI in the germline V gene. Trimming took off 3 bases at V and 0 bases at J, with 12 bases between the two ends. Here the CDR3 DNA reads TGTGCCAGCTCACCTGCCGGGATCCTCTCCTACGAGCAGTACTTC. This codes for CASSPAGILSYEQYF. Drawing the rest from reference TRBV18 and TRBJ2-7, the complete variable domain is NAGVMQNPRHLVRRRGQEARLRCSPMKGHSHVYWYRQLPEEGLKFMVYLQKENIIDESGMPKERFSAEFPKEGPSILRIQQVVRGDSAAYFCASSPAGILSYEQYFGPGTRLTVT.

The V gene is TRBV7-9, the J gene TRBJ2-2; 8 nucleotides agree with TRBD2. The CDR3 totals 14 residues. Unmatched junction bases numbered 4, after V lost 3 bases and J lost 7 bases. In germline, CDR1 is SEHNR, CDR2 FQNEAQ (reference sequence). The CDR3 sequence is CASSFRGRSGELFF. CDR3 DNA: TGTGCCAGCAGCTTTCGCGGGAGGAGCGGGGAGCTGTTTTTT.

This clone was counted at least ten times. The chain links TRBV5-5 to TRBJ2-1, with D hard to call. Trimming pared 0 bases from V and 5 bases from J, leaving 9 bases between. Germline V lookup: CDR1 SGHKS, CDR2 YYEKEE (reference sequence). The CDR3 extends over 14 amino acids. CDR3 DNA: TGTGCCAGCAGCTTGGGGAACAGCCACAATGAGCAGTTCTTC. As protein: CASSLGNSHNEQFF.

The rearrangement joins TRBV14 to TRBJ2-3; the match to TRBD2 covers 9 bases. CDR3 length: 17 amino acids. Germline CDR1 reads SGHDN; CDR2 reads FVKESK. Germline trimming cut 5 bases from V and 1 base from J; bases unmatched to any gene: 10. For the CDR3, the DNA is TGTGCCAGCAGCAAAAAGCCGCGGGAGGGCGGCACAGATACGCAGTATTTT. Its protein product is CASSKKPREGGTDTQYF.

The chain recombines TRBV4-1 with TRBJ1-1; no firm D call. Trimming took 2 bases from V and 11 from J, leaving 24 bases between them. CDR1 and CDR2 from the germline V gene are MGHRA and YSYEKL. There are 16 residues in the CDR3. The CDR3 here is CASSQIWGAVGNSAFF. The CDR3 DNA follows: TGCGCCAGCAGCCAAATTTGGGGAGCTGTAGGGAACTCGGCTTTCTTT.

V gene TRBV18 combines with J gene TRBJ2-1; 13 bases map to TRBD2. Germline V gene data show CDR1 as KGHSH and CDR2 as LQKENI. The V and J ends lost 4 bases and 6 bases, in that order; junction bases with no gene match: 9. CDR3 size: 17 residues. CDR3 protein: CASSLYSGTSGTNEQFF. CDR3 DNA: TGTGCCAGCTCACTTTACTCCGGGACTAGCGGGACCAATGAGCAGTTCTTC.